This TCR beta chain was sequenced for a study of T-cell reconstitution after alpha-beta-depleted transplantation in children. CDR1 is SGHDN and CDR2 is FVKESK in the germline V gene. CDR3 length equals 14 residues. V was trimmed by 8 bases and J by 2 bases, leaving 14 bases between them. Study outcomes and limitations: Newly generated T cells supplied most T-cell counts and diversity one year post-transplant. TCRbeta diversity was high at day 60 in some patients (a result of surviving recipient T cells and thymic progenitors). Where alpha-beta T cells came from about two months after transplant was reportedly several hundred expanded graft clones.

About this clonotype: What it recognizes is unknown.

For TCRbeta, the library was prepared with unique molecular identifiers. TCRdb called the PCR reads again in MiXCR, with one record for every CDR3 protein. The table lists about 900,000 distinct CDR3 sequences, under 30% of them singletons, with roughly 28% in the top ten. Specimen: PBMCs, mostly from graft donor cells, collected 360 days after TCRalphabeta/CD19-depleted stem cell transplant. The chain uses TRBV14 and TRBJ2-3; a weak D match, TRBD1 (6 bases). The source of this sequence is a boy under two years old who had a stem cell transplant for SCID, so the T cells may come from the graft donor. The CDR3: CASSWDIVTDTQYF. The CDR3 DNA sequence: TGTGCCAGCTCGTGGGACATAGTCACAGATACGCAGTATTTT.